This T cell receptor (beta chain) was captured by sequencing in a study of T cells in Graves' hyperthyroidism and ophthalmopathy. The source of the PBMCs was 10 ml of fresh peripheral blood. Germline V gene sequence: CDR1 DFQATT, CDR2 SNEGSKA (reference sequence). The CDR3 loop spans 13 amino acids. Trimming took 4 bases from V and 2 from J; bases not matched to a gene: 2. Using RNA transcripts as the source, TCR beta CDR3 regions were amplified. RT-PCR in the first round (using the HTBI primer set) targeted the TCR CDR3. MiXCR, run by TCRdb on the multiplex PCR reads, gives a single entry per CDR3 protein. The sample yields about 600,000 distinct CDR3 sequences, approximately 15% seen once. This clonotype was recorded a few times.

The source of this sequence is a woman between 40 and 50 years old with Graves' ophthalmopathy. Sequenced sample: blood. The chain is built from TRBV20-1 and TRBJ1-5, with 7 bases aligning to TRBD1. The CDR3 DNA follows: TGCAGTGCTACAGGGGGTGGCAATCAGCCCCAGCATTTT. Amino acids: CSATGGGNQPQHF.